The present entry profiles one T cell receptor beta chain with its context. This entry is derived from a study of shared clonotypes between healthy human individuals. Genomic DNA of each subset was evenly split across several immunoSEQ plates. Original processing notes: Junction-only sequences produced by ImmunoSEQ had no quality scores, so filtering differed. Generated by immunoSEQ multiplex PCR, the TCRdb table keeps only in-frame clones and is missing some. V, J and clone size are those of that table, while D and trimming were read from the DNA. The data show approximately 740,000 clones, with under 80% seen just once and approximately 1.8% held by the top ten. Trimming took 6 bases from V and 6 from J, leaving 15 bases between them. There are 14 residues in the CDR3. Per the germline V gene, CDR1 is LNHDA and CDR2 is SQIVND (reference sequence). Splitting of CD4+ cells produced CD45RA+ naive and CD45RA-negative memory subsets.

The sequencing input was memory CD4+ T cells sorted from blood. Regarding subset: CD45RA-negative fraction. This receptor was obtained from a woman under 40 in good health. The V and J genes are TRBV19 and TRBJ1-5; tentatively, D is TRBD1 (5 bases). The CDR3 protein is CASRKGREPQPQHF. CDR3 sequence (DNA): TGTGCCAGTAGGAAGGGCAGGGAGCCTCAGCCCCAGCATTTT.